This TCR beta chain was obtained from a study of control samples from healthy donors and cancer patients. TCRdb keeps only in-frame clones here, not all; method: immunoSEQ multiplex PCR. The data show tens of thousands of clones, 94% seen once. Sample share makes this clone medium-sized. Germline V CDR1 and CDR2: LNHDA, SQIVND (reference sequence). V gave up 4 bases and J gave up 4 bases, with 13 bases separating them. The length of the CDR3 is 14 residues. The sample taken for sequencing was blood. The chain employs TRBV19 and TRBJ1-2; D not resolved. The receptor's source is a woman between 25 and 40 years old in good health. The DNA of the CDR3 is TGTGCCAGTAGTACTAGCCAGCTAGCCTATGGCTACACCTTC. As protein: CASSTSQLAYGYTF.